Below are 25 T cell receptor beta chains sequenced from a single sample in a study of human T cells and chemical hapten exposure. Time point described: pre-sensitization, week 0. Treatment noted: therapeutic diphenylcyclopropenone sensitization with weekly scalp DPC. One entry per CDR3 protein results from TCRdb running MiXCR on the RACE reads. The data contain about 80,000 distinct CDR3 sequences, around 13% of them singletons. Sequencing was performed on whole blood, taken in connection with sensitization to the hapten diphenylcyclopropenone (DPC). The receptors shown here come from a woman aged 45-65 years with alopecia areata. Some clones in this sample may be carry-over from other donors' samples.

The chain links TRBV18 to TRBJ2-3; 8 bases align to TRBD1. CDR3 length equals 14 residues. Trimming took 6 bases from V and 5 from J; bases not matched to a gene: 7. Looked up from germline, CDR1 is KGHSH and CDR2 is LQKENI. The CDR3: CASSRTGLRDTQYF. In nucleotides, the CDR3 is TGTGCCAGCTCTCGGACAGGGCTGAGAGATACGCAGTATTTT.

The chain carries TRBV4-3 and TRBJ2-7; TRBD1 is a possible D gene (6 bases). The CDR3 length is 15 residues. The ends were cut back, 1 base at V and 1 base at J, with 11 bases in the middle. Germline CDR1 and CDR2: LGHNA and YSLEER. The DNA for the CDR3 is TGCGCCAGCAGCCAAGGTTTGCAGGGGTCCTACGAGCAGTACTTC. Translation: CASSQGLQGSYEQYF.

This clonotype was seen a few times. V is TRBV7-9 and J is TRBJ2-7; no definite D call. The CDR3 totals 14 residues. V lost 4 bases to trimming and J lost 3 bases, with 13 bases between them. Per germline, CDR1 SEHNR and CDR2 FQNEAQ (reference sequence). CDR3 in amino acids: CASSSEVLGYEQYF. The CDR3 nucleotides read TGTGCCAGCAGCTCCGAGGTGTTGGGCTACGAGCAGTACTTC. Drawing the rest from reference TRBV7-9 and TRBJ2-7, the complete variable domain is DTGVSQNPRHKITKRGQNVTFRCDPISEHNRLYWYRQTLGQGPEFLTYFQNEAQLEKSRLLSDRFSAERPKGSFSTLEIQRTEQGDSAMYLCASSSEVLGYEQYFGPGTRLTVT.

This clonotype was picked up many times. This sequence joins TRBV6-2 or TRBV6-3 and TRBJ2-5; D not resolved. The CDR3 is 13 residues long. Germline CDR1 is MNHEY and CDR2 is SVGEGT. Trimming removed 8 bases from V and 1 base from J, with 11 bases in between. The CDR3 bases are TGTGCCAGCCGTGACACCAGCCAAGAGACCCAGTACTTC. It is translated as CASRDTSQETQYF.

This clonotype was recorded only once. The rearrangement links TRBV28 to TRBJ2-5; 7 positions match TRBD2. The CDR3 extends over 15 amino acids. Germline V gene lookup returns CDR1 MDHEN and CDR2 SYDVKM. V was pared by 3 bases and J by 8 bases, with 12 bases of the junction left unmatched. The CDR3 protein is CASSFQREVKRTQYF. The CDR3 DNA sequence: TGTGCCAGCAGTTTCCAACGGGAGGTCAAGAGAACCCAGTACTTC. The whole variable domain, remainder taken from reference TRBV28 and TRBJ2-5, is DVKVTQSSRYLVKRTGEKVFLECVQDMDHENMFWYRQDPGLGLRLIYFSYDVKMKEKGDIPEGYSVSREKKERFSLILESASTNQTSMYLCASSFQREVKRTQYFGPGTRLLVL.

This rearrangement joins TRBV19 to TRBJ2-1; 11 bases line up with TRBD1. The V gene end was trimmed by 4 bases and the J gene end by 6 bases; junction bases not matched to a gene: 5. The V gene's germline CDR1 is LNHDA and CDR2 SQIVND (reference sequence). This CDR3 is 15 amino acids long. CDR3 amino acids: CASSRDRGFTNEQFF. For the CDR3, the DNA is TGTGCCAGTAGTAGGGACAGGGGGTTTACCAATGAGCAGTTCTTC. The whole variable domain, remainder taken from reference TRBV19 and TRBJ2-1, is DGGITQSPKYLFRKEGQNVTLSCEQNLNHDAMYWYRQDPGQGLRLIYYSQIVNDFQKGDIAEGYSVSREKKESFPLTVTSAQKNPTAFYLCASSRDRGFTNEQFFGPGTRLTVL.

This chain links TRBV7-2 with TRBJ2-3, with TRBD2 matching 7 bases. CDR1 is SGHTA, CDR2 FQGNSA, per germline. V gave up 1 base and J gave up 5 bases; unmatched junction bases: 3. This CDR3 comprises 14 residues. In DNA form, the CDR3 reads TGTGCCAGCAGCTTAGGGGGGAGGGGAGATACGCAGTATTTT. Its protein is CASSLGGRGDTQYF. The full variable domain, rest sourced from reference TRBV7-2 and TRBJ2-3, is GAGVSQSPSNKVTEKGKDVELRCDPISGHTALYWYRQSLGQGLEFLIYFQGNSAPDKSGLPSDRFSAERTGGSVSTLTIQRTQQEDSAVYLCASSLGGRGDTQYFGPGTRLTVL.

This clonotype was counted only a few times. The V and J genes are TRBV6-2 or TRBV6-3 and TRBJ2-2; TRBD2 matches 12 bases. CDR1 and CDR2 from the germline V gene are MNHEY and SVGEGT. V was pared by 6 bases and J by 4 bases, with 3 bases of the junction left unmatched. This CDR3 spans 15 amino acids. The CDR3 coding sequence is TGTGCCAGCAGAACTAGCGGGAGGAGCACCGGGGAGCTGTTTTTT. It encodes CASRTSGRSTGELFF.

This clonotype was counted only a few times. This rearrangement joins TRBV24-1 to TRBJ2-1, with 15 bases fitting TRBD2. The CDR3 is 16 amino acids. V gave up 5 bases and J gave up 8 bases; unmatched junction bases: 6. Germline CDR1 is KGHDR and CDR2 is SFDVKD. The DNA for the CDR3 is TGTGCCACCAGTGGCACCGGACTAGCGGGAGGGGATGAGCAGTTCTTC. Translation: CATSGTGLAGGDEQFF.

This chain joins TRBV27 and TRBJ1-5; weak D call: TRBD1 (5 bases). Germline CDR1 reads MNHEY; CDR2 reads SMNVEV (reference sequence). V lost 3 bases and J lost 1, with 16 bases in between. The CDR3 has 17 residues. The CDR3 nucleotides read TGTGCCAGCAGTTTGGTGTTCGAGACAGCAAGCAATCAGCCCCAGCATTTT. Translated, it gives CASSLVFETASNQPQHF.

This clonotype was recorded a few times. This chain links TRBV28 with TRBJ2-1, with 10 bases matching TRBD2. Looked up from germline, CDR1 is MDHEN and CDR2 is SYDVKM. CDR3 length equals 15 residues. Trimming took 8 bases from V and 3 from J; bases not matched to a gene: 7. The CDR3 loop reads CASYSGLAIYNEQFF. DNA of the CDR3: TGTGCCAGCTATTCGGGACTAGCGATCTACAATGAGCAGTTCTTC.

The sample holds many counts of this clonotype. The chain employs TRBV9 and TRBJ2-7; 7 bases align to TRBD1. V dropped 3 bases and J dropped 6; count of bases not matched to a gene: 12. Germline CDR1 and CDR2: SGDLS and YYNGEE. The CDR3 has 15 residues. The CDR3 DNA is TGTGCCAGCAGCGCCAGCGACAGGGCTGGTAGCGAGCAGTACTTC. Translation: CASSASDRAGSEQYF.

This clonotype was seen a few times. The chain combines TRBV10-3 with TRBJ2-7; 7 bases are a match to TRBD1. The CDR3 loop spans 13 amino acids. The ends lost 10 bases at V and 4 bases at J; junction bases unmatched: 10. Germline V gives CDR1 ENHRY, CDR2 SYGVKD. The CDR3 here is CATATGTIYEQYF. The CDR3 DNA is TGTGCCACAGCGACAGGGACGATATACGAGCAGTACTTC.

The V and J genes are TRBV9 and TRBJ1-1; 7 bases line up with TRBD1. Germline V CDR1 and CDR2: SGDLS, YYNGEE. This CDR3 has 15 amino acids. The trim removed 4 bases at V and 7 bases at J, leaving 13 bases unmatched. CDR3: CASSPRTGQMREAFF. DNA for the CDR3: TGTGCCAGCAGCCCAAGGACAGGCCAGATGCGTGAAGCTTTCTTT.

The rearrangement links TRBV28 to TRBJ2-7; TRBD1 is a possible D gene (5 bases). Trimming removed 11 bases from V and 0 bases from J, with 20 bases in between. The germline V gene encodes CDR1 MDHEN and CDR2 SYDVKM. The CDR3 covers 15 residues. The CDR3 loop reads CAGASESLSSYEQYF. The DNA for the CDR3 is TGTGCCGGGGCGTCGGAATCCTTGAGCTCCTACGAGCAGTACTTC.

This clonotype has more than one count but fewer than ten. CDR3 DNA: TGTGCCAGCAGTCCCTCCGGACTAGCGGCCGCCGGGGAGCTGTTTTTT. Translated: CASSPSGLAAAGELFF. This chain uses TRBV6-5 with TRBJ2-2; 10 bases agree with TRBD2. CDR1 and CDR2 from the germline V gene are MNHEY and SVGAGI. The CDR3 loop spans 16 amino acids. V shed 5 bases and J 6 bases; nucleotides not matched to a gene: 9.

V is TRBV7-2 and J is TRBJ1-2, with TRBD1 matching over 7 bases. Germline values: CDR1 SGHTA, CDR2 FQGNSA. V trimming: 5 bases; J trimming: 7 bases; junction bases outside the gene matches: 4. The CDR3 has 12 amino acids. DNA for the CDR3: TGTGCCAGCAGCCTGGGGACAGCTGGCTACACCTTC. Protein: CASSLGTAGYTF.

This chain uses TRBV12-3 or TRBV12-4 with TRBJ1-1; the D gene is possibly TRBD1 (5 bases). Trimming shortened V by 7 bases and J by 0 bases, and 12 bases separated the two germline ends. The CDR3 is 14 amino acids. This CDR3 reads CASNNRIMNTEAFF. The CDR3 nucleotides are TGTGCCAGCAATAACAGGATCATGAACACTGAAGCTTTCTTT.

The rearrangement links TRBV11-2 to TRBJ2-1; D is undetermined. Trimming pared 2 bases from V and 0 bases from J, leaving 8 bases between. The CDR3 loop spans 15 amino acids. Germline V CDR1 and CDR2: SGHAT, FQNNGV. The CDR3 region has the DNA TGTGCCAGCAGCTTATCAGAACACTCCTACAATGAGCAGTTCTTC. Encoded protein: CASSLSEHSYNEQFF. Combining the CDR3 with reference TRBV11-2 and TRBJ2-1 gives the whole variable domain EAGVAQSPRYKIIEKRQSVAFWCNPISGHATLYWYQQILGQGPKLLIQFQNNGVVDDSQLPKDRFSAERLKGVDSTLKIQPAKLEDSAVYLCASSLSEHSYNEQFFGPGTRLTVL.

In DNA, the CDR3 is TGTGCCTGGAGTGTTGCAGTATTCACAGATACGCAGTATTTT. It translates to CAWSVAVFTDTQYF. The rearrangement joins TRBV30 to TRBJ2-3; D unresolved. V lost 0 bases and J lost 2, with 9 bases in between. This CDR3 spans 14 amino acids. Germline V gene sequence: CDR1 GTSNPN, CDR2 SVGIG (reference sequence).

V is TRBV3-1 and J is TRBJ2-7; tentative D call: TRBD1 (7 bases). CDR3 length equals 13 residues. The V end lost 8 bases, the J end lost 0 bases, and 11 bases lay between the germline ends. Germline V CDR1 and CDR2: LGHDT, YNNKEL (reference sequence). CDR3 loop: CASGGTDSYEQYF. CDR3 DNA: TGTGCCAGCGGGGGGACAGACTCCTACGAGCAGTACTTC.

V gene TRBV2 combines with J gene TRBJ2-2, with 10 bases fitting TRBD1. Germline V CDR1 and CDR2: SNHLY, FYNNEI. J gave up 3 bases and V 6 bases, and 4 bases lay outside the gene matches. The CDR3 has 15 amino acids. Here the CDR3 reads CASRRQGAYTGELFF. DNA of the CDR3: TGTGCCAGCAGGCGACAGGGGGCGTACACCGGGGAGCTGTTTTTT.

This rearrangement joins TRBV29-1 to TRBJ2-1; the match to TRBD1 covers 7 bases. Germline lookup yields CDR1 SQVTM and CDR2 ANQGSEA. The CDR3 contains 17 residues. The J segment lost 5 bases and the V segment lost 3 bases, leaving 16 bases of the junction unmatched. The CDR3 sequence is CSVEREGGSMFDNEQFF. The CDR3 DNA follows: TGCAGCGTTGAGCGTGAAGGGGGCTCGATGTTCGACAATGAGCAGTTCTTC.

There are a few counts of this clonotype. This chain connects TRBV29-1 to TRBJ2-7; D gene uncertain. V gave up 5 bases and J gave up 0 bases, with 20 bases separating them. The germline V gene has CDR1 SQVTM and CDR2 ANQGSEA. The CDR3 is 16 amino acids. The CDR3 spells CSVSDITPMSSYEQYF. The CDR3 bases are TGCAGCGTTTCAGACATCACACCTATGAGCTCCTACGAGCAGTACTTC.

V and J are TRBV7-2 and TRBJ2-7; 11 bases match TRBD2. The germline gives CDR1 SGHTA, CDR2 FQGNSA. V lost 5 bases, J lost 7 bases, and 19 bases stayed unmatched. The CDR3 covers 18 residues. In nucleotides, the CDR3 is TGTGCCAGCAGCCCCAACTACGGAACTAGCGGGAGACAGGGGGAGCAGTACTTC. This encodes CASSPNYGTSGRQGEQYF.